Listed below are T cell receptor beta chains from one sample, sequenced in a study of blood T cell repertoires in COVID-19. Profiling relied on immunoSEQ multiplex PCR, and the TCRdb table lists in-frame clones only, not all of them. The sample lists roughly 300,000 clones; about nine tenths were seen once. The specimen sequenced was peripheral blood. All receptors come from a woman in her 30s with COVID-19, enrolled during active disease. CDR3s leave out the opening cysteine and the closing phenylalanine or tryptophan. Each record gives: CDR3 protein, J gene, V gene.

ASSSGLNRNYGYT	TRBJ1-2	TRBV11-2
ASATTSGGPEETQY	TRBJ2-5	TRBV12-5
ASSPTSGGNIQY	TRBJ2-4	TRBV3-1/TRBV3-2
ATSRGPAGGTNEQF	TRBJ2-1	TRBV15
ASSPPRLAGGVQF	TRBJ2-1	TRBV7-9
ASSKGFRRETQY	TRBJ2-5	TRBV6-5
ASSGLSEAF	TRBJ1-1	TRBV2
ASSRGGPQNQPQH	TRBJ1-5	TRBV3-1/TRBV3-2
ASSLSGHNEQF	TRBJ2-1	TRBV7-9
SATGSGGYT	TRBJ1-2	TRBV20-1
SASQGIASPLH	TRBJ1-6	TRBV20-1
ASSLSRRYEQY	TRBJ2-7	TRBV27
ASSRPGTGFYGYT	TRBJ1-2	TRBV28
ASNCRPNYTFFLGGYMQY	TRBJ2-7	TRBV3-1/TRBV3-2
ASSPPASEAETQY	TRBJ2-5	TRBV18
ASRGGTAGNTIY	TRBJ1-3	TRBV2
ASSMTGSTEAF	TRBJ1-1	TRBV5-4
ASSLPFGTGTDPTDTQY	TRBJ2-3	TRBV4-1
ASSYSTTGNTEAF	TRBJ1-1	TRBV6-5
ASSLRGASNEKLF	TRBJ1-4	TRBV13
ASSQVGDNEQF	TRBJ2-1	TRBV4-2
ASSQRGSVGELF	TRBJ2-2	TRBV14
ASSLRHSAYNEQF	TRBJ2-1	TRBV7-9
ASSNKRHHGYT	TRBJ1-2	TRBV11-2
ASSNTGGAWGYT	TRBJ1-2	TRBV25-1
ASRPGQPIYGYT	TRBJ1-2	TRBV6-5
ASSPGMAGSGNTIY	TRBJ1-3	TRBV18
SVVLAGGSTDTQY	TRBJ2-3	TRBV29-1